This T cell receptor (beta chain) emerged from a study of T cell responses to AZD1222 COVID-19 vaccine. Trimming left V 5 bases short and J 2 bases short, with 14 bases between. This CDR3 comprises 15 residues. The germline V gene has CDR1 SGHTA and CDR2 FQGTGA. Produced via immunoSEQ multiplex PCR; TCRdb's table is partial and in-frame only. Counted here are under 150,000 clones, about 91% occurring once; the ten biggest clones make up 2.8%. Study findings and constraints: Spike was spanned by vaccine-associated CD4 TCRs, with dominance at 160-218 and 743-854. No day 14 peak samples; only post-peak repertoires were characterized. With two AZD1222 doses given, Spike-specific TCR breadth and depth both rose. Possibly, clonal diversity was underestimated; donors were largely white British and included more females.

With respect to this clone: What it binds is not known.

The TCR sequence derives from an adult in good health. V and J are TRBV7-3 and TRBJ2-3; the D is unclear. The specimen comprised peripheral blood, sampled on day 0 of AZD1222 vaccination. The CDR3 DNA reads as TGTGCCAGCAGCGTGTTGGGGTATCCCACAGATACGCAGTATTTT. It translates to CASSVLGYPTDTQYF.